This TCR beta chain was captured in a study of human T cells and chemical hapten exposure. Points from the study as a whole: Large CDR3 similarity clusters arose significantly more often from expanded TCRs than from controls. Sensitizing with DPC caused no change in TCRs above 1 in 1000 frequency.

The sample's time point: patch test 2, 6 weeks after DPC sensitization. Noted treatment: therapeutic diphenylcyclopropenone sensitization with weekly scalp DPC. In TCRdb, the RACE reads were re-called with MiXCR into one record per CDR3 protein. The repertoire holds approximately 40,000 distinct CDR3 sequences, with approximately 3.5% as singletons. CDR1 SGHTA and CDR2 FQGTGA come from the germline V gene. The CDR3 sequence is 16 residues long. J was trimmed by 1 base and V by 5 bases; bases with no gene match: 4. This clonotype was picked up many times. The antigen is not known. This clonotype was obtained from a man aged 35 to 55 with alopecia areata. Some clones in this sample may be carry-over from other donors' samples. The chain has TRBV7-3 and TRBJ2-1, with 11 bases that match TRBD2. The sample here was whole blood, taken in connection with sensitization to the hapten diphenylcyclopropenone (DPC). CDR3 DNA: TGTGCCAGCAGCGGCACTAGCGGGAGTTCCTACAATGAGCAGTTCTTC. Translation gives CASSGTSGSSYNEQFF.